This is a list of T cell receptor beta chains from one sample in a study of T cells in localized non-small cell lung cancer. Only in-frame clones appear in the TCRdb table, and some are missing; sequencing was by immunoSEQ multiplex PCR. The data contain approximately 54,000 clones, approximately 82% of them seen just once; the ten biggest clones take up just under 20%. The sample was peripheral blood, taken before any cancer treatment. Every receptor here comes from a female donor at least 60 years old with stage II squamous cell lung carcinoma. Both conserved end residues are part of each CDR3. Fields, in order: CDR3 length, clone size, J gene, D gene, V gene, CDR3 protein, CDR3 DNA. D genes are given only for firm matches. A clone size is listed for some rows: how often the clone was seen (once, few, many), or a class if it is expanded.

>13|NA|TRBJ1-1|NA|TRBV7-3
CASSFSRGSEAFF
TGTGCCAGCAGCTTTTCTCGGGGGTCAGAAGCTTTCTTT
>16|NA|TRBJ1-1|NA|TRBV5-6
CASSFAKGGLNTEAFF
TGTGCCAGCAGCTTCGCGAAGGGGGGGTTGAACACTGAAGCTTTCTTT
>14|NA|TRBJ1-3|NA|TRBV5-4
CASSLNRVLGTIYF
TGTGCCAGCAGCTTGAACAGGGTGCTGGGCACCATATATTTT
>15|NA|TRBJ2-3|NA|TRBV7-2
CASSKAPGSKDTQYF
TGTGCCAGCAGCAAAGCCCCGGGGTCCAAAGATACGCAGTATTTT
>15|NA|TRBJ1-1|TRBD1|TRBV14
CASSQGQGQGSEAFF
TGTGCCAGCAGCCAAGGTCAAGGACAGGGTTCTGAAGCTTTCTTT
>18|NA|TRBJ2-3|TRBD2|TRBV5-4
CASSLAPGGPWSTDTQYF
TGTGCCAGCAGCTTGGCCCCGGGGGGGCCGTGGAGCACAGATACGCAGTATTTT
>15|NA|TRBJ2-3|NA|TRBV4-3
CASSQVGGGVDTQYF
TGCGCCAGCAGCCAAGTTGGCGGGGGCGTAGATACGCAGTATTTT
>14|once|TRBJ2-7|NA|TRBV14
CASSQDIRAYEQYF
TGTGCCAGCAGCCAAGATATCAGGGCCTACGAGCAGTACTTC
>17|NA|TRBJ1-6|NA|TRBV21-1
CASSKAADRGGDSPLHF
TGTGCCAGCAGCAAAGCGGCGGACAGGGGGGGCGATTCACCCCTCCACTTT
>10|NA|TRBJ2-2|NA|TRBV5-6
CASNMGELFF
TGTGCCAGCAATATGGGGGAGCTGTTTTTT
>14|NA|TRBJ1-2|TRBD1|TRBV5-4
CASSPGTDNYGYTF
TGTGCCAGCAGCCCAGGGACAGACAACTATGGCTACACCTTC
>16|NA|TRBJ1-4|TRBD1|TRBV19
CASSRSSGTGVEKLFF
TGTGCCAGTAGTCGCAGCTCCGGGACAGGGGTTGAAAAACTGTTTTTT
>16|NA|TRBJ2-3|NA|TRBV7-3
CASSSSRSTSTDTQYF
TGTGCCAGCAGCTCCTCCCGGTCTACTAGCACAGATACGCAGTATTTT
>18|NA|TRBJ1-5|TRBD1|TRBV10-1
CASSDIQGAPYSNQPQHF
TGCGCCAGCAGTGACATACAGGGGGCCCCTTATAGCAATCAGCCCCAGCATTTT
>15|NA|TRBJ1-2|NA|TRBV27
CASSLNSQGRYGYTF
TGTGCCAGCAGTTTAAATTCACAGGGTCGGTATGGCTACACCTTC
>17|NA|TRBJ1-2|TRBD1|TRBV7-2
CASSPPVGGQGKYGYTF
TGTGCCAGCAGCCCCCCGGTGGGGGGACAGGGGAAATATGGCTACACCTTC
>14|NA|TRBJ1-3|NA|TRBV6-1
CASSSGASGNTIYF
TGTGCCAGCAGTTCAGGGGCCTCTGGAAACACCATATATTTT
>12|NA|TRBJ1-1|TRBD1|TRBV6-1
CASIPGGTEAFF
TGTGCCAGCATCCCAGGGGGCACTGAAGCTTTCTTT
>16|NA|TRBJ1-6|TRBD1|TRBV6-6
CASRPLNRGFSSPLHF
TGTGCCAGCAGGCCATTAAACAGGGGTTTCAGTTCACCCCTCCACTTT
>15|NA|TRBJ1-6|TRBD1|TRBV18
CASSPQGQGGSPLHF
TGTGCCAGCTCACCACAGGGACAGGGTGGTTCACCCCTCCACTTT
>14|NA|TRBJ1-5|TRBD1|TRBV7-9
CASSPGTGLQPQHF
TGTGCCAGCAGCCCCGGGACAGGGCTTCAGCCCCAGCATTTT
>12|NA|TRBJ1-5|NA|TRBV27
CASSFPGQPQHF
TGTGCCAGCAGTTTCCCTGGGCAGCCCCAGCATTTT
>15|NA|TRBJ1-3|NA|TRBV15
CATSTGRLSGNTIYF
TGTGCCACCAGCACCGGACGGTTGTCTGGAAACACCATATATTTT
>20|NA|TRBJ1-5|NA|TRBV27
CASSPQRAGFFHMGNQPQHF
TGTGCCAGCAGCCCTCAGAGGGCAGGGTTTTTCCATATGGGCAATCAGCCCCAGCATTTT
>12|NA|TRBJ2-7|NA|TRBV6-1
CASSEAVRGRYF
TGTGCCAGCAGTGAAGCCGTCAGGGGTCGGTACTTC
>15|few|TRBJ2-3|TRBD1|TRBV7-2
CASSPRQGRRDTQYF
TGTGCCAGCAGTCCCAGACAGGGCAGACGGGATACGCAGTATTTT
>14|NA|TRBJ1-1|TRBD1|TRBV9
CASSEQTGGTEAFF
TGTGCCAGCAGCGAGCAGACAGGGGGCACTGAAGCTTTCTTT